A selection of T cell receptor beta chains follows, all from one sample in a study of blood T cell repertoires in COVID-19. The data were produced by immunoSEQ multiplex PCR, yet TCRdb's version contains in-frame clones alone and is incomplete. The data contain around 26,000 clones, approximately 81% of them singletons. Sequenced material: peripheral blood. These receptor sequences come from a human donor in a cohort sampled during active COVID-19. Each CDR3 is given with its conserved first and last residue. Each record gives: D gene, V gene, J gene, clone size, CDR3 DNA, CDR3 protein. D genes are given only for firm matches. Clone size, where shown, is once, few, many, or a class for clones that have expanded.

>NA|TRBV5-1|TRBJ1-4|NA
TGCGCCAGCAGGTCAGGGAAAGGGAAAGAAAAACTGTTTTTT
CASRSGKGKEKLFF
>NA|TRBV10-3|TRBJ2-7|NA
TGTGCCATCAGTGAGTCTGAGCGCCCTCCGTACGAGCAGTACTTC
CAISESERPPYEQYF
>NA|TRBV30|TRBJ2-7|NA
TGTGCCTGGAGTGTTTCACAGGGTGGCGAGCAGTACTTC
CAWSVSQGGEQYF
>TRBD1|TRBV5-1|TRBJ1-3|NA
TGCGCCAGCAGCTTATTGCCCGGACAGGACTCTGGAAACACCATATATTTT
CASSLLPGQDSGNTIYF
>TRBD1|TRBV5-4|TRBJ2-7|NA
TGTGCCAGCAGCTTGGGCAGGGGGCGTAACTACGAGCAGTACTTC
CASSLGRGRNYEQYF
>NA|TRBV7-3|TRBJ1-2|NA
TGTGCCAGTTCCTCTAGTCAGGGTCTTGGCTACACCTTC
CASSSSQGLGYTF
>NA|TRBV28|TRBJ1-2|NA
TGTGCCAGCAGTTTCTGGGGGCCGGACTATGGCTACACCTTC
CASSFWGPDYGYTF
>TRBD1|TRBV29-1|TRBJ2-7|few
TGCAGCGTTTATTCGGACAGGGGGTCTTACGAGCAGTACTTC
CSVYSDRGSYEQYF
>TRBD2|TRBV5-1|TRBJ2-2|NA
TGCGCCAGCAGCTTGGCGGGTAGCGGGGGGACCTCGAACACCGGGGAGCTGTTTTTT
CASSLAGSGGTSNTGELFF
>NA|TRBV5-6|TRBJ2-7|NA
TGTGCCAGCAGCCCCGGTGCGGGATTCTACGAGCAGTACTTC
CASSPGAGFYEQYF
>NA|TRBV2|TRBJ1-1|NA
TGTGCCAGCCGGGGGGACGGATTGAACACTGAAGCTTTCTTT
CASRGDGLNTEAFF
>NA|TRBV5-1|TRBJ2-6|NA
TGCGCCAGCAGCTTGTGGACAGCCAGCTCTGGGGCCAACGTCCTGACTTTC
CASSLWTASSGANVLTF
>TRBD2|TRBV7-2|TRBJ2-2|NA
TGTGCCAGCAGCTTAGTACTAGCGGGGTCCCAGGGCGGGGAGCTGTTTTTT
CASSLVLAGSQGGELFF
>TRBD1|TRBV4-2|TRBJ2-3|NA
TGTGCCAGCAGCCATCAACGGGACAGGGGGCAAGATACGCAGTATTTT
CASSHQRDRGQDTQYF
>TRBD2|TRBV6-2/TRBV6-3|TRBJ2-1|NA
TGTGCCAGCAGCCACGGACTAGCGGGCTATACCTACAATGAGCAGTTCTTC
CASSHGLAGYTYNEQFF
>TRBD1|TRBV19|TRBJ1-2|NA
TGTGCCAGTAGTACCGGAATAGACAGGGGGCTAGGCTACACCTTC
CASSTGIDRGLGYTF
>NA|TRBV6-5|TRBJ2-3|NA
TGTGCCAGCAGTTACCAGGGGAGGGCAGATACGCAGTATTTT
CASSYQGRADTQYF
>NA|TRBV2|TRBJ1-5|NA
TGTGCCAGCAGGGGGGCACTTGGGCCCCAGCATTTT
CASRGALGPQHF